This TCR beta chain is drawn from a study of T cell responses to AZD1222 COVID-19 vaccine. Germline assignment: CDR1 SGHVS and CDR2 FQNEAQ. The CDR3 is 17 amino acids. J gave up 5 bases and V 5 bases, and 16 bases lay outside the gene matches. Remarks on this clone: The antigen is unknown.

Profiled with immunoSEQ multiplex PCR; TCRdb holds only in-frame clones, not every one. The sample has over 90,000 clones, approximately 90% seen once. Findings and caveats of the study: Donors were chiefly white British, with a greater number of females, and clonal diversity was perhaps underestimated.

The chain joins TRBV7-8 to TRBJ1-2, with 8 nucleotides matching TRBD1. This specimen was peripheral blood, taken 28 days after the second AZD1222 dose. This receptor was identified in an adult who received the AZD1222 COVID-19 vaccine. CDR3 protein: CASSQEGTGPTRYGYTF. The CDR3 nucleotides are TGTGCCAGCAGCCAAGAGGGGACAGGACCCACTCGTTATGGCTACACCTTC.